This T cell receptor beta chain emerged from a study of early T cells in non-severe SARS-CoV-2 infection. Background on the study: Bulk RNA isolated from unsorted whole blood underwent sequencing; chains were not paired.

The TCR library protocol attached unique molecular identifiers to the individual cDNA molecules. One entry per CDR3 protein, called by TCRdb with MiXCR from the 5' RACE reads. The table has under 85,000 distinct CDR3 sequences, roughly 10% seen once; the top ten hold 5.9%. The sequenced material came from whole blood. This sequence originates from an adult who was a healthcare worker with PCR-confirmed SARS-CoV-2 infection or an uninfected control (not recorded which).

CDR3 in amino acids: CASSGQALGEKLFF. CDR3 in DNA: TGTGCCAGCAGCGGACAGGCCCTAGGCGAAAAACTGTTTTTT. This chain links TRBV2 with TRBJ1-4; 7 bases are shared with TRBD1. This CDR3 contains 14 residues. V lost 6 bases to trimming and J lost 8 bases; unmatched junction nucleotides: 9. Per germline, CDR1 SNHLY and CDR2 FYNNEI.